This T cell receptor (beta chain) came from a study of CD8 T cells in ankylosing spondylitis. General study points: Apparently characteristic of ankylosing spondylitis blood was a TCR beta motif (eight highly homologous variants).

This clonotype was seen many times. Its antigen is as yet unknown. The ends were cut back, 6 bases at V and 0 bases at J, with 12 bases in the middle. The length of the CDR3 is 15 residues. Germline lookup yields CDR1 ENHRY and CDR2 SYGVKD. Each TCR beta library was made by quantitative 5'-RACE that incorporated molecular barcodes. Each CDR3 protein gets one entry after TCRdb re-called the 5' RACE reads with MiXCR. This table has about 300,000 distinct CDR3 sequences, approximately 10% appearing once. The receptor was isolated from a female donor with ankylosing spondylitis or in good health (not recorded which). The sample consisted of blood, either unsorted or a sorted T cell fraction (not recorded which). This chain links TRBV10-3 with TRBJ2-1; D assignment may be TRBD1 or TRBD2 (5 bases each). CDR3 region: CAISGDGGSYNEQFF. The CDR3, as DNA: TGTGCCATCAGCGGGGACGGTGGCTCCTACAATGAGCAGTTCTTC.